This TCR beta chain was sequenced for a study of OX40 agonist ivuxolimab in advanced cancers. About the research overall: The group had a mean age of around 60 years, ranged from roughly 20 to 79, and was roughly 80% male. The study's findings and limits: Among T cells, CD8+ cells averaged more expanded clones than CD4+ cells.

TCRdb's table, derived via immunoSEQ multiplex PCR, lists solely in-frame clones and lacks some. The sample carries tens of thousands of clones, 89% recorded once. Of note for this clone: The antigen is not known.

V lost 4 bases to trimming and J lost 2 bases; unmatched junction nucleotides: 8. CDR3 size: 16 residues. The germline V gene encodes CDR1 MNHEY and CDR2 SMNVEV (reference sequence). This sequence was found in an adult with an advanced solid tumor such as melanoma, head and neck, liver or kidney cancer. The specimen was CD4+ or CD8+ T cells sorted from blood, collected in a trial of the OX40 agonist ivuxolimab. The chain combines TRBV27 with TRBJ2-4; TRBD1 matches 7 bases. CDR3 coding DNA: TGTGCCAGCAGTTCCCGGGACAGAGATTCCAAAAACATTCAGTACTTC. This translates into CASSSRDRDSKNIQYF.